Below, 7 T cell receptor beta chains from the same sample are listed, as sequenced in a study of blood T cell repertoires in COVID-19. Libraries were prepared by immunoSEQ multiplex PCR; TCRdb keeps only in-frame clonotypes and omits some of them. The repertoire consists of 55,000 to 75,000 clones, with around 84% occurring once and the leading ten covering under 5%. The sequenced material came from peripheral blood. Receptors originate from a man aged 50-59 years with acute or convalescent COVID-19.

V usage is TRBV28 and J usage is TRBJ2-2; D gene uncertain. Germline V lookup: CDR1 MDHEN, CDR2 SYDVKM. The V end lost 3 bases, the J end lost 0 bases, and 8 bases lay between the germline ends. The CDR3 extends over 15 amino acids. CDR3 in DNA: TGTGCCAGCAGTTTCCGACTGGCGAACACCGGGGAGCTGTTTTTT. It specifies CASSFRLANTGELFF.

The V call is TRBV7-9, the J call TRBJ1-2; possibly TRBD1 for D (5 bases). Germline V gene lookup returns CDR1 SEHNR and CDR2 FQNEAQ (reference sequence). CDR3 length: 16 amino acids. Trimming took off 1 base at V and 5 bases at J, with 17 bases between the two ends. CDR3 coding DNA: TGTGCCAGCAGCTTAGGGCAGGGATTAAGTGCTTATGGCTACACCTTC. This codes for CASSLGQGLSAYGYTF.

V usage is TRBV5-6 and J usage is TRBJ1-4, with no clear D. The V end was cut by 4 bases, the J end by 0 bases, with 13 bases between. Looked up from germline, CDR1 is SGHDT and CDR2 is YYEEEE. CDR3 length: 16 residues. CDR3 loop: CASSLAAAATNEKLFF. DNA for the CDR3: TGTGCCAGCAGCCTCGCCGCGGCCGCAACTAATGAAAAACTGTTTTTT.

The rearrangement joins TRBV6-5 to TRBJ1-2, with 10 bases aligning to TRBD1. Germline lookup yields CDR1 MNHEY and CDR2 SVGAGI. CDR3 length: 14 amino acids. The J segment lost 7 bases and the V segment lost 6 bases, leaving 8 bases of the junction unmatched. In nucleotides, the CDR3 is TGTGCCAGCAGCCGACAGGGGGCGTTACGTGGCTACACCTTC. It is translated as CASSRQGALRGYTF.

The CDR3 loop reads CASSLVAETTNEKLFF. CDR3 sequence (DNA): TGTGCCAGCAGTTTAGTGGCGGAGACAACTAATGAAAAACTGTTTTTT. V and J are TRBV28 and TRBJ1-4; D is ambiguous. Deletions cut 2 bases from V and 0 bases from J, with 10 bases between. Germline V gene lookup returns CDR1 MDHEN and CDR2 SYDVKM. This CDR3 is built from 16 residues.

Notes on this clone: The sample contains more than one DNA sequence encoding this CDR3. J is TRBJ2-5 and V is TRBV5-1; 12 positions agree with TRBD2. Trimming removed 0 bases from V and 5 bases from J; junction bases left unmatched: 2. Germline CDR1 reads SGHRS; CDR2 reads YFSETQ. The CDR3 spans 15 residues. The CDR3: CASSLVLAGGETQYF. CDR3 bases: TGCGCCAGCAGCTTGGTTCTAGCGGGGGGGGAGACCCAGTACTTC. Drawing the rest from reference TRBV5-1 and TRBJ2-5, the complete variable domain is KAGVTQTPRYLIKTRGQQVTLSCSPISGHRSVSWYQQTPGQGLQFLFEYFSETQRNKGNFPGRFSGRQFSNSRSEMNVSTLELGDSALYLCASSLVLAGGETQYFGPGTRLLVL.

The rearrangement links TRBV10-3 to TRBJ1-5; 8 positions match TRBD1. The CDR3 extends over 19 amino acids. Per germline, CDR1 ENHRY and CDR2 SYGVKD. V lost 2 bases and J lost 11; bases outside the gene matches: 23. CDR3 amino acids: CAISERGLSRTGYFLAQHF. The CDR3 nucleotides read TGTGCCATCAGTGAGCGGGGTCTCAGTCGGACAGGGTATTTTCTAGCCCAGCATTTT.